These 21 T cell receptor beta chains were sequenced from one sample in a study of control samples from healthy donors and cancer patients. Generated by immunoSEQ multiplex PCR, the TCRdb table keeps only in-frame clones and is missing some. The table records about 140,000 clones, approximately 86% of them present only once. Material for sequencing was blood. These receptor sequences come from a woman in her twenties or thirties in good health.

The genes are TRBV30 and TRBJ2-7; D may be TRBD1 (5 bases). Germline V gene sequence: CDR1 GTSNPN, CDR2 SVGIG (reference sequence). This CDR3 contains 12 residues. CDR3 DNA: TGTGCTCTGTGGTCAGGGAACTACGAGCAGTACTTC. The encoded protein is CALWSGNYEQYF.

The rearrangement joins TRBV6-2 or TRBV6-3 to TRBJ2-7, with TRBD1 identical over 9 bases. V lost 0 bases to trimming and J lost 1 base; unmatched junction nucleotides: 4. This CDR3 is 16 amino acids long. In germline, CDR1 is MNHEY, CDR2 SVGEGT. The CDR3 protein is CASSYSPDRGSYEQYF. CDR3 nucleotides: TGTGCCAGCAGTTACTCCCCGGACAGGGGTTCCTACGAGCAGTACTTC.

The V and J genes are TRBV13 and TRBJ2-3; D gene uncertain. The CDR3 is made up of 15 amino acids. V lost 5 bases and J lost 0, with 12 bases in between. Germline V CDR1 and CDR2: PRHDT, FYEKMQ (reference sequence). The CDR3 region has the DNA TGTGCCAGCAGCGCTGGTTTTACTAGCACAGATACGCAGTATTTT. This sequence encodes CASSAGFTSTDTQYF.

V usage is TRBV14 and J usage is TRBJ2-7; D might be TRBD1 (5 bases). Trimming removed 0 bases at V and 3 bases at J, with 9 bases between. Per the germline V gene, CDR1 is SGHDN and CDR2 is FVKESK. The CDR3 consists of 14 residues. In nucleotides, the CDR3 is TGTGCCAGCAGCCAAGATCAGACAGTCTACGAGCAGTACTTC. The encoded protein is CASSQDQTVYEQYF.

This chain joins TRBV5-1 and TRBJ2-7, with D tentatively TRBD2 (5 bases). The V and J ends lost 3 bases and 2 bases respectively, with 15 bases between them. The CDR3 covers 15 residues. Germline-derived CDR1 and CDR2 are SGHRS and YFSETQ. The CDR3 sequence is CASSSSGSATYEQYF. As DNA, the CDR3 is TGCGCCAGCAGCTCCTCGGGTAGCGCGACCTACGAGCAGTACTTC. Full variable domain (remainder filled in from reference TRBV5-1 and TRBJ2-7): KAGVTQTPRYLIKTRGQQVTLSCSPISGHRSVSWYQQTPGQGLQFLFEYFSETQRNKGNFPGRFSGRQFSNSRSEMNVSTLELGDSALYLCASSSSGSATYEQYFGPGTRLTVT.

The V and J genes are TRBV11-1 and TRBJ2-7; D not certain. Germline lookup yields CDR1 SGHAT and CDR2 FQDESV (reference sequence). CDR3 length equals 14 residues. V was cut by 3 bases and J by 3 bases, with 12 bases left in between. The chain's CDR3 is CASSFASANYEQYF. CDR3 DNA: TGTGCCAGCAGCTTCGCGTCAGCCAACTACGAGCAGTACTTC. The variable domain in full, with the rest retrieved from reference TRBV11-1 and TRBJ2-7, is EAEVAQSPRYKITEKSQAVAFWCDPISGHATLYWYRQILGQGPELLVQFQDESVVDDSQLPKDRFSAERLKGVDSTLKIQPAELGDSAMYLCASSFASANYEQYFGPGTRLTVT.

The V gene is TRBV27, the J gene TRBJ2-1, with 9 bases aligning to TRBD2. V dropped 7 bases and J dropped 9; count of bases not matched to a gene: 13. Germline CDR1 reads MNHEY; CDR2 reads SMNVEV (reference sequence). This CDR3 is 15 amino acids long. CDR3 in DNA: TGTGCCAGCATCCGGTCTAGCGGGAATCAGGGTGAGCAGTTCTTC. Its protein product is CASIRSSGNQGEQFF.

This chain connects TRBV19 to TRBJ1-1; a weak D match, TRBD1 (5 bases). Germline V gene data show CDR1 as LNHDA and CDR2 as SQIVND (reference sequence). The CDR3 runs 16 residues. V shed 4 bases and J shed 1 base, with 16 bases lying between them. Here the CDR3 reads CASSKMGGSSNTEAFF. The CDR3 DNA sequence: TGTGCCAGTAGTAAGATGGGGGGATCATCGAACACTGAAGCTTTCTTT.

In its sample, this clone was seen once. V gene TRBV10-3 combines with J gene TRBJ1-2; no reliable D call. The CDR3 loop spans 13 amino acids. V lost 1 base, J lost 4 bases, and 7 bases lay in between. Germline-derived CDR1 and CDR2 are ENHRY and SYGVKD. The CDR3 nucleotides are TGTGCCATCAGTGAGTTGGCCGGCTATGGCTACACCTTC. It yields the protein CAISELAGYGYTF.

The chain links TRBV7-8 to TRBJ2-1, with 11 bases fitting TRBD2. The CDR3 extends over 19 amino acids. Germline values: CDR1 SGHVS, CDR2 FQNEAQ. Trimming took 5 bases from V and 2 from J; bases not matched to a gene: 14. The CDR3 sequence is CASSLRGGTSGLTYNEQFF. The CDR3 nucleotides are TGTGCCAGCAGCCTTAGGGGGGGGACTAGCGGCCTAACCTACAATGAGCAGTTCTTC.

This clone was seen once. This sequence joins TRBV24-1 and TRBJ2-1; weak D call: TRBD1 (6 bases). The ends were cut back, 1 base at V and 3 bases at J, with 12 bases in the middle. Germline CDR1 KGHDR, CDR2 SFDVKD. The CDR3 spans 16 residues. CDR3 protein: CATSDLRGHNYNEQFF. The CDR3 coding sequence is TGTGCCACCAGTGATTTAAGGGGACATAACTACAATGAGCAGTTCTTC.

This clone came up a few times. V gene TRBV2 combines with J gene TRBJ2-1; 13 bases fit TRBD2. The CDR3 has 15 residues. Trimming removed 6 bases from V and 8 bases from J; junction bases left unmatched: 7. Germline values: CDR1 SNHLY, CDR2 FYNNEI. CDR3 DNA sequence: TGTGCCAGCAGCCGACTAGCGGGAGGCGGAGATGAGCAGTTCTTC. Translated, it gives CASSRLAGGGDEQFF.

J is TRBJ1-4 and V is TRBV7-2, with D uncertain. Germline CDR1 is SGHTA and CDR2 is FQGNSA. Trimming stripped 5 bases from V and 2 bases from J, with 12 bases between. This CDR3 contains 15 residues. This CDR3 is CASSVQAGTNEKLFF. For the CDR3, the DNA is TGTGCCAGCAGCGTCCAGGCGGGGACTAATGAAAAACTGTTTTTT.

The chain couples TRBV7-7 to TRBJ2-1, with D possibly being TRBD2 (6 bases). V lost 1 base to trimming and J lost 0 bases, with 16 bases between them. This CDR3 spans 18 amino acids. Germline loops: CDR1 SSHAT, CDR2 FNYEAQ (reference sequence). CDR3 coding DNA: TGTGCCAGCAGCTTAGATTCTAGCGCGTATAGCTCCTACAATGAGCAGTTCTTC. Residues: CASSLDSSAYSSYNEQFF.

The V gene is TRBV9, the J gene TRBJ2-6; 8 nucleotides line up with TRBD1. Germline values: CDR1 SGDLS, CDR2 YYNGEE. J lost 4 bases, V lost 6 bases, and 9 bases had no gene match. The CDR3 sequence is 16 residues long. The CDR3: CASNRDRSFGANVLTF. CDR3 DNA sequence: TGTGCCAGCAACCGGGACAGGTCTTTCGGGGCCAACGTCCTGACTTTC.

This clone was seen a single time. V is TRBV3-1 (or the pseudogene TRBV3-2) and J is TRBJ2-3; D is perhaps TRBD2 (6 bases). The CDR3 covers 16 residues. The germline CDR1 and CDR2 sequences are LGHDT and YNNKEL (reference sequence). Trimming stripped 6 bases from V and 3 bases from J, with 19 bases between. Here the CDR3 reads CASSPRAAGGTDTQYF. The DNA of the CDR3 is TGTGCCAGCAGTCCCAGGGCAGCGGGTGGGACAGATACGCAGTATTTT.

The rearrangement links TRBV19 to TRBJ1-6; no definite D call. CDR1 is LNHDA, CDR2 SQIVND, per germline (reference sequence). V was trimmed by 3 bases and J by 8 bases, leaving 11 bases between them. The CDR3 length is 14 residues. Here the CDR3 DNA reads TGTGCCAGTAGTATTAAAGGGATGGATTCACCCCTCCACTTT. This translates into CASSIKGMDSPLHF.

This chain connects TRBV19 to TRBJ2-7; tentative D call: TRBD2 (6 bases). From germline, CDR1 is LNHDA and CDR2 SQIVND (reference sequence). The V and J ends lost 6 bases and 0 bases respectively, with 12 bases between them. This CDR3 region has 14 residues. CDR3 in amino acids: CASRAGGPSYEQYF. DNA for the CDR3: TGTGCCAGTAGGGCCGGGGGTCCCTCCTACGAGCAGTACTTC.

The chain is built from TRBV5-1 and TRBJ2-1, with D possibly being TRBD2 (6 bases). Germline V gene lookup returns CDR1 SGHRS and CDR2 YFSETQ. The CDR3 sequence is 16 residues long. Trimming stripped 0 bases from V and 8 bases from J, with 18 bases between. Written as DNA, the CDR3 is TGCGCCAGCAGCTTGGTTGCGGGGCCCCCTCGCTATGAGCAGTTCTTC. Its protein is CASSLVAGPPRYEQFF.

J is TRBJ2-3 and V is TRBV5-8, with TRBD2 matching over 14 bases. J lost 1 base, V lost 3 bases, and 4 bases had no gene match. The CDR3 runs to 17 residues. Germline V gene data show CDR1 as SGHTS and CDR2 as YDEGEE. The chain's CDR3 is CASSSGTSGGRTDTQYF. CDR3 in DNA: TGTGCCAGCAGCTCCGGGACTAGCGGGGGACGCACAGATACGCAGTATTTT.

The chain joins TRBV30 to TRBJ1-3; D is uncertain. CDR1 and CDR2 (germline): GTSNPN, SVGIG (reference sequence). The length of the CDR3 is 13 residues. V was pared by 0 bases and J by 3 bases, with 6 bases between. CDR3 bases: TGTGCCTGGAGTGTGGGGTATGGAAACACCATATATTTT. Translation gives CAWSVGYGNTIYF.